What follows are 20 T cell receptor beta chains derived from one specimen sequenced in a study of CD8+CD57+ T cells in acquired aplastic anemia. The study profiled TCR beta VDJ and CDR3 using genomic DNA as template. TCRdb re-called the reads with MiXCR, one entry per CDR3 protein. The repertoire includes over 200,000 distinct CDR3 sequences, approximately 60% of them detected once, and 29% sits in the top ten. The sample was sorted CD4+, CD8+, or CD8+CD57+ T cells (not recorded which) from PBMCs. Every receptor here comes from a human donor in good health.

The chain combines TRBV10-1 with TRBJ1-3; the D is unclear. CDR3 length: 14 residues. Germline V gene sequence: CDR1 WNHNN, CDR2 SYGVQD (reference sequence). The V and J ends lost 5 bases and 1 base respectively, with 9 bases between them. The CDR3 reads CASSSKGSGNTIYF. The CDR3, as DNA: TGCGCCAGCAGTTCAAAAGGATCTGGAAACACCATATATTTT.

The chain carries TRBV24-1 and TRBJ2-7; D may be TRBD2 (6 bases). Germline V gene lookup returns CDR1 KGHDR and CDR2 SFDVKD. This CDR3 spans 13 amino acids. The V end lost 5 bases, the J end lost 2 bases, and 9 bases lay between the germline ends. CDR3 bases: TGTGCCACCAGTGGTCCGGGGGCCTACGAGCAGTACTTC. Encoded protein: CATSGPGAYEQYF.

This clonotype was seen ten or more times. The chain combines TRBV15 with TRBJ2-3; possibly TRBD2 for D (6 bases). With 5 bases removed from V and 3 bases from J, the gap between germline ends came to 24 bases. CDR1 is LNHNV and CDR2 is YYDKDF in the germline V gene (reference sequence). CDR3 length: 18 amino acids. CDR3 DNA: TGTGCCACCAGCCACCGGGAGTATGATCTCCAACGAACAGATACGCAGTATTTT. Translation: CATSHREYDLQRTDTQYF.

The CDR3: CASSVSANTEAFF. CDR3 in DNA: TGTGCCAGCAGTGTTTCGGCGAACACTGAAGCTTTCTTT. The chain links TRBV2 to TRBJ1-1; D remains ambiguous. Germline loops: CDR1 SNHLY, CDR2 FYNNEI. V was trimmed by 4 bases and J by 1 base, leaving 7 bases between them. The CDR3 has 13 residues.

This clonotype was picked up a small number of times. One end of the junction varies from germline; a read error may be responsible. V gene TRBV6-5 combines with J gene TRBJ1-5, with unresolved D. Germline V gene data show CDR1 as MNHEY and CDR2 as SVGAGI. The CDR3 is 15 amino acids. The CDR3 reads CAISERQESNQPQHF. Here the CDR3 DNA reads TGTGCCATCAGTGAGAGGCAAGAGAGCAATCAGCCCCAGCATTTT.

This clonotype has just a few counts. The chain has TRBV10-1 and TRBJ2-1; 7 bases line up with TRBD1. CDR1 and CDR2 (germline): WNHNN, SYGVQD (reference sequence). The CDR3 is 14 residues long. With V trimmed by 4 bases and J by 3 bases, 3 bases remained unmatched. The CDR3 bases are TGCGCCAGCAGTGCAGGACAGGACTACAATGAGCAGTTCTTC. Amino acid sequence: CASSAGQDYNEQFF.

Notes on this clonotype: This could be a read error, since a much larger clone is one nucleotide away. The V gene is TRBV6-6, the J gene TRBJ2-7; D remains unclear. This CDR3 spans 13 amino acids. CDR1 and CDR2 from the germline V gene are MNHNY and SVGAGI (reference sequence). The CDR3, as DNA: TGTGCCAGCAGTTCCCTCGACAACTACGGGCAGTACTTC. Residues: CASSSLDNYGQYF.

This clonotype was detected only a few times. CDR3: CASSQGGMTSVTYNEQFF. In DNA, the CDR3 is TGCGCCAGCAGCCAAGGGGGGATGACTAGTGTAACCTACAATGAGCAGTTCTTC. This rearrangement joins TRBV4-1 to TRBJ2-1, with D perhaps matching TRBD2 (6 bases). With 1 base removed from V and 2 bases from J, the gap between germline ends came to 18 bases. Germline V CDR1 and CDR2: MGHRA, YSYEKL. CDR3 length equals 18 residues.

There are a few counts of this clonotype. Being one base from a much bigger clone, this may be a read error. The chain combines TRBV5-4 with TRBJ1-2; unclear D gene. In germline, CDR1 is SGHNT, CDR2 YYREEE (reference sequence). The CDR3 contains 14 residues. CDR3 residues: CASSLNLANYSYTF. The CDR3 nucleotides are TGTGCCAGCAGCTTGAATCTGGCTAACTATAGCTACACCTTC.

In regard to this clonotype: Its ends do not fully match the called genes, so a read error is possible. The chain uses TRBV12-3 or TRBV12-4 and TRBJ1-2; no clear D gene. CDR3 length: 13 amino acids. The CDR3 protein is CASSHGRNNGYTF. The CDR3 nucleotides read TGTGCCAGCAGCCACGGACGTAACAATGGCTACACCTTC.

The chain is built from TRBV5-6 and TRBJ2-7, with D possibly TRBD2 on 5 matching bases. The germline V gene has CDR1 SGHDT and CDR2 YYEEEE. The CDR3 covers 12 residues. V lost 0 bases and J lost 7, with 8 bases in between. The CDR3 protein is CASSLGAGEQYF. The DNA for the CDR3 is TGTGCCAGCAGCTTGGGGGCGGGTGAGCAGTACTTC.

The V call is TRBV7-9, the J call TRBJ1-2, with no clear D. The germline gives CDR1 SEHNR, CDR2 FQNEAQ (reference sequence). V was cut by 5 bases and J by 7 bases, with 14 bases left in between. The CDR3 sequence is 13 residues long. CDR3 sequence reads: CASSQDGRSGYTF. DNA of the CDR3: TGTGCCAGCAGCCAAGATGGACGGAGTGGCTACACCTTC.

This clonotype was observed a few times. At one end the junction does not follow the germline gene, possibly because of a read error. The chain combines TRBV7-9 with TRBJ2-3, with D perhaps given as TRBD1 or TRBD2 (5 bases each). Germline CDR1 is SEHNR and CDR2 is FQNEAQ (reference sequence). CDR3 length: 10 residues. CDR3 sequence reads: CASSSGAASF. The CDR3, as DNA: TGTGCCAGCAGCTCCGGGGCAGCCTCTTTT.

The rearrangement joins TRBV29-1 to TRBJ1-1, with TRBD1 matching over 9 bases. The germline gives CDR1 SQVTM, CDR2 ANQGSEA. J was trimmed by 11 bases and V by 6 bases; bases with no gene match: 4. The CDR3 consists of 10 residues. CDR3 bases: TGCAGCGTGCTGGGGACAGGGGCTTTCTTT. It is translated as CSVLGTGAFF.

V is TRBV7-2 and J is TRBJ2-3; unclear D gene. The V and J ends lost 4 bases and 0 bases respectively, with 5 bases between them. The CDR3 sequence is 13 residues long. Germline assignment: CDR1 SGHTA and CDR2 FQGNSA. CDR3 residues: CASSYVSTDTQYF. The CDR3 nucleotides are TGTGCCAGCAGCTACGTTAGCACAGATACGCAGTATTTT.

The rearrangement joins TRBV19 to TRBJ1-1, with 7 bases fitting TRBD1. The germline V gene has CDR1 LNHDA and CDR2 SQIVND (reference sequence). The V gene end was trimmed by 4 bases and the J gene end by 5 bases; junction bases not matched to a gene: 7. This CDR3 comprises 14 residues. The DNA for the CDR3 is TGTGCCAGTAGTAAACGACAGGGAAGGACTGAAGCTTTCTTT. It encodes CASSKRQGRTEAFF. Filled out from reference TRBV19 and TRBJ1-1, the complete variable domain reads DGGITQSPKYLFRKEGQNVTLSCEQNLNHDAMYWYRQDPGQGLRLIYYSQIVNDFQKGDIAEGYSVSREKKESFPLTVTSAQKNPTAFYLCASSKRQGRTEAFFGQGTRLTVV.

This clonotype was observed a single time. The genes are TRBV4-3 and TRBJ2-7, with 7 positions matching TRBD1. V was pared by 3 bases and J by 3 bases, with 2 bases of the junction left unmatched. CDR3 size: 13 residues. The germline V gene encodes CDR1 LGHNA and CDR2 YSLEER. CDR3 sequence (DNA): TGCGCCAGCAGCCAGACAGGGTACTACGAGCAGTACTTC. Its translation is CASSQTGYYEQYF.

The rearrangement links TRBV20-1 to TRBJ1-1, with D perhaps matching TRBD1 (5 bases). Germline CDR1 reads DFQATT; CDR2 reads SNEGSKA (reference sequence). This CDR3 has 14 residues. CDR3: CSVEDPFQGAEAFF. CDR3 nucleotide sequence: TGCAGCGTTGAAGATCCTTTCCAGGGTGCTGAAGCTTTCTTT.

Concerning this clonotype itself: One base away lies a much larger clone, so this may be a sequencing read error. The V and J genes are TRBV6-1 and TRBJ1-4, with 8 bases aligning to TRBD1. This CDR3 comprises 14 residues. In germline, CDR1 is MNHNS, CDR2 SASEGT. In DNA form, the CDR3 reads TGTGCCAGCGGGAGACAGGGGAAGAATGAAAAACTGCTTTTT. It specifies CASGRQGKNEKLLF.

The chain carries TRBV5-1 and TRBJ1-1; TRBD1 matches 7 bases. CDR3 length: 15 residues. The V segment lost 4 bases and the J segment 2 bases; nucleotides outside the gene matches: 8. Looked up from germline, CDR1 is SGHRS and CDR2 is YFSETQ. Here the CDR3 reads CASSADRTPNTEAFF. The CDR3 DNA sequence: TGCGCCAGCAGCGCGGACAGGACACCCAACACTGAAGCTTTCTTT.